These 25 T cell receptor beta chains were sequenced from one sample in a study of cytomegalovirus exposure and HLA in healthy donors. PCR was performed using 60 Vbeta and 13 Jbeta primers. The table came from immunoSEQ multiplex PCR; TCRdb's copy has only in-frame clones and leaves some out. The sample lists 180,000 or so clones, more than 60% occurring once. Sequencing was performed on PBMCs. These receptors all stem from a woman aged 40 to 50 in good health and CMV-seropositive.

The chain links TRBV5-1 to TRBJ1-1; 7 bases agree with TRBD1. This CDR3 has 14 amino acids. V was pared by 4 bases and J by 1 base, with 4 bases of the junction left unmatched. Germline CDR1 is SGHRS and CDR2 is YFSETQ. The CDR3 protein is CASSVGQPNTEAFF. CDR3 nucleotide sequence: TGCGCCAGCAGCGTGGGACAGCCGAACACTGAAGCTTTCTTT.

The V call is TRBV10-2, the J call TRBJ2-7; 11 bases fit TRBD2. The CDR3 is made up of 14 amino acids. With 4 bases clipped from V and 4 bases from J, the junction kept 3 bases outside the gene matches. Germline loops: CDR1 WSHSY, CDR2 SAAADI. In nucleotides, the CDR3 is TGCGCCAGCAGTGGGTCTAGCGGGAGGTACGAGCAGTACTTC. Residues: CASSGSSGRYEQYF.

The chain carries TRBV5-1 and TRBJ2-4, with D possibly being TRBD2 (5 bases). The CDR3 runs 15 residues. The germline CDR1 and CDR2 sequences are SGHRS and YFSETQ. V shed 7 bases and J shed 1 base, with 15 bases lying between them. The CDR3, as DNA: TGCGCCAGCGGGGTGGGAGACTCGGCCAAAAACATTCAGTACTTC. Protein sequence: CASGVGDSAKNIQYF.

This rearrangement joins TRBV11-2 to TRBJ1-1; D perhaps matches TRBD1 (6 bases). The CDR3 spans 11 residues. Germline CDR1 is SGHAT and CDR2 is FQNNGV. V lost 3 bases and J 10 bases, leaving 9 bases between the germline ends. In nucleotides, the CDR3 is TGTGCCAGCAGCTTTGGGACACGAGCTTTCTTT. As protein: CASSFGTRAFF.

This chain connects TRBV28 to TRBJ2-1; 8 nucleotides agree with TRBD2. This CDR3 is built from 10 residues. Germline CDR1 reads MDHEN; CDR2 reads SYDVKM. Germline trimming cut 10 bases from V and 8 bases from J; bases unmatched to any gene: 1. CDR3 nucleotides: TGTGCCACGGGAGGGGATGAGCAGTTCTTC. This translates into CATGGDEQFF.

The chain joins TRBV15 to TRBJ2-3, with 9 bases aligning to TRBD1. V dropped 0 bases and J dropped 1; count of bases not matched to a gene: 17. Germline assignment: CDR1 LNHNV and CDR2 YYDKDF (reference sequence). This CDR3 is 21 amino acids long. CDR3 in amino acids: CATSRDGYRDREEVRTDTQYF. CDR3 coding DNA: TGTGCCACCAGCAGAGACGGGTACCGGGACAGGGAGGAGGTTCGCACAGATACGCAGTATTTT.

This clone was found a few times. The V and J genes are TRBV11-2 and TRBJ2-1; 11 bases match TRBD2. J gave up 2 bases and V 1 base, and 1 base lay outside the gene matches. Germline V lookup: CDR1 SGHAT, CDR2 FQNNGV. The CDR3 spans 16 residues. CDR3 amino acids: CASSLVAGGTYNEQFF. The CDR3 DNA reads TGTGCCAGCAGCTTAGTAGCGGGAGGGACCTACAATGAGCAGTTCTTC. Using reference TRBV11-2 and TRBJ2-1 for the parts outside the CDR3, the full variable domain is EAGVAQSPRYKIIEKRQSVAFWCNPISGHATLYWYQQILGQGPKLLIQFQNNGVVDDSQLPKDRFSAERLKGVDSTLKIQPAKLEDSAVYLCASSLVAGGTYNEQFFGPGTRLTVL.

The CDR3 loop is CASKTGSYTDTQYF. DNA of the CDR3: TGTGCCAGCAAAACGGGGAGCTACACAGATACGCAGTATTTT. The rearrangement links TRBV28 to TRBJ2-3; D possibly corresponds to TRBD2 (5 bases). CDR1 is MDHEN, CDR2 SYDVKM, per germline. The CDR3 sequence is 14 residues long. The V end lost 7 bases, the J end lost 2 bases, and 13 bases lay between the germline ends.

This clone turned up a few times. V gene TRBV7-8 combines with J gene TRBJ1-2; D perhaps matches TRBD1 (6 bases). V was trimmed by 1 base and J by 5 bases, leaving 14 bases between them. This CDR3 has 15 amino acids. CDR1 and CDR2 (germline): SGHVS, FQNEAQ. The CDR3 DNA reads TGTGCCAGCAGCTTAGTTTCACAGGGTCGGTATGGCTACACCTTC. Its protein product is CASSLVSQGRYGYTF.

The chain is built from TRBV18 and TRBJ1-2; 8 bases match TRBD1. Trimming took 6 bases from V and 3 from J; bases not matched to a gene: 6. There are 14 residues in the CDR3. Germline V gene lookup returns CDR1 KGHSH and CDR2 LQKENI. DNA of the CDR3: TGTGCCAGCTCGGAGCAGGGGGCTGACTATGGCTACACCTTC. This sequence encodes CASSEQGADYGYTF.

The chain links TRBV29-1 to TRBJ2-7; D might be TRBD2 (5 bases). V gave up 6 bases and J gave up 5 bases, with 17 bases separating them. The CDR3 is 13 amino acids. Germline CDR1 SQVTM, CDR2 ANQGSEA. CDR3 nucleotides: TGCAGCGTCGGGCGGGCGTCGGTCGACGAGCAGTACTTC. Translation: CSVGRASVDEQYF.

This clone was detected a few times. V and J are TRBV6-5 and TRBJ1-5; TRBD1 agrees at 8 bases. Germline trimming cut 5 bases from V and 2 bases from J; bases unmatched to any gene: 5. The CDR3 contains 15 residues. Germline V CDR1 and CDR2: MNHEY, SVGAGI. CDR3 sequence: CASSQDRAGNQPQHF. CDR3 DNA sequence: TGTGCCAGCAGTCAGGACAGGGCCGGCAATCAGCCCCAGCATTTT.

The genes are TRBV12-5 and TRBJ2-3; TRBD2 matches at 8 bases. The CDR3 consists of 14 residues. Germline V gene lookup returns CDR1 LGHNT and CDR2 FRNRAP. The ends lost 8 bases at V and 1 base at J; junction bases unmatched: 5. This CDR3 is CASSTSARTDTQYF. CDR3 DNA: TGTGCTAGTTCGACTAGCGCCCGCACAGATACGCAGTATTTT. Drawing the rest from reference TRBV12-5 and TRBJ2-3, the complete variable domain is DARVTQTPRHKVTEMGQEVTMRCQPILGHNTVFWYRQTMMQGLELLAYFRNRAPLDDSGMPKDRFSAEMPDATLATLKIQPSEPRDSAVYFCASSTSARTDTQYFGPGTRLTVL.

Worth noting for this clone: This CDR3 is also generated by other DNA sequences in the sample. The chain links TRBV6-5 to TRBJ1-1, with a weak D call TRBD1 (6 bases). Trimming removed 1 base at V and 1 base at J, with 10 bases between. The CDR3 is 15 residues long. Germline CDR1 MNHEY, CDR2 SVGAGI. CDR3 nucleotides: TGTGCCAGCAGTTACTTGACAGGCGGGAACACTGAAGCTTTCTTT. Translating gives CASSYLTGGNTEAFF.

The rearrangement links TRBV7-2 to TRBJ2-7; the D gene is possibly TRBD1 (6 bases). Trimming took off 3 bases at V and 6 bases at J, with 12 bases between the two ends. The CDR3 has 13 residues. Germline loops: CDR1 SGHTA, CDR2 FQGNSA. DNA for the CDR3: TGTGCCAGCAGCTTGACAGGCTACGGCGAGCAGTACTTC. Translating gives CASSLTGYGEQYF.

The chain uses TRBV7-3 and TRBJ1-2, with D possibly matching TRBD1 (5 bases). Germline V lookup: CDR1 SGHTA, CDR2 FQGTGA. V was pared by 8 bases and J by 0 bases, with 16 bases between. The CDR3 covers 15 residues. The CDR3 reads CASAQGPGTNYGYTF. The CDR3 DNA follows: TGTGCCAGCGCCCAGGGTCCAGGAACTAACTATGGCTACACCTTC.

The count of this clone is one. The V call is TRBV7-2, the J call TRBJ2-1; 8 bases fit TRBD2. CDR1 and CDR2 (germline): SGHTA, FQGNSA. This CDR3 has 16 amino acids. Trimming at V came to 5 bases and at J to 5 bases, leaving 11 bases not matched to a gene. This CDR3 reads CASSPRLLAGNNEQFF. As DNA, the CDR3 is TGTGCCAGCAGCCCCCGCCTCTTAGCGGGGAACAATGAGCAGTTCTTC.

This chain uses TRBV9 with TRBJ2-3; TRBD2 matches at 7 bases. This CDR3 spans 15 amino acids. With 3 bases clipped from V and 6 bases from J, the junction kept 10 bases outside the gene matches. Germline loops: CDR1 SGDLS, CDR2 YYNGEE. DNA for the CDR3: TGTGCCAGCAGCGCCCTGGGAGGGACCGCGGATACGCAGTATTTT. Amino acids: CASSALGGTADTQYF. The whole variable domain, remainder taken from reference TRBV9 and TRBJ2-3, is DSGVTQTPKHLITATGQRVTLRCSPRSGDLSVYWYQQSLDQGLQFLIQYYNGEERAKGNILERFSAQQFPDLHSELNLSSLELGDSALYFCASSALGGTADTQYFGPGTRLTVL.

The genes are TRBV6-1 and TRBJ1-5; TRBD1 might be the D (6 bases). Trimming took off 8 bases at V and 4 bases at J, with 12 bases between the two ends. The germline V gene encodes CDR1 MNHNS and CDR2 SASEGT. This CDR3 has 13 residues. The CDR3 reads CASRTQGNQPQHF. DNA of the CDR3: TGTGCCAGCCGTACACAGGGAAATCAGCCCCAGCATTTT.

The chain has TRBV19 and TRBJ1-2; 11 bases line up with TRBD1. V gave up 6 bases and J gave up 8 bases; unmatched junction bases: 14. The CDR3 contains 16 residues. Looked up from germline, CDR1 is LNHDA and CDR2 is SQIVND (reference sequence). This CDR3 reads CASSRGQGALIDGYTF. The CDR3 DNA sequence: TGTGCCAGTAGCCGCGGACAGGGGGCCTTAATCGACGGCTACACCTTC.

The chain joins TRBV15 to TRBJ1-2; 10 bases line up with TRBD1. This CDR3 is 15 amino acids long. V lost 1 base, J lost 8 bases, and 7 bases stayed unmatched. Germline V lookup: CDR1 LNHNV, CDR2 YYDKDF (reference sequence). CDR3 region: CATSRARTGGLGYTF. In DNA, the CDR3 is TGTGCCACCAGCAGAGCGCGGACAGGGGGATTGGGCTACACCTTC.

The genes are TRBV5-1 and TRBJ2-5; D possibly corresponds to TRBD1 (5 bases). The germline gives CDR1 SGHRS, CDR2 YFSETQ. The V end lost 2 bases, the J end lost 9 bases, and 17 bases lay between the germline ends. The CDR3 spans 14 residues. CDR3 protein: CASSFGQTEGAQYF. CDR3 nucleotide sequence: TGCGCCAGCAGCTTCGGCCAGACTGAAGGGGCCCAGTACTTC. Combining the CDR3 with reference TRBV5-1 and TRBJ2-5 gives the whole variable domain KAGVTQTPRYLIKTRGQQVTLSCSPISGHRSVSWYQQTPGQGLQFLFEYFSETQRNKGNFPGRFSGRQFSNSRSEMNVSTLELGDSALYLCASSFGQTEGAQYFGPGTRLLVL.

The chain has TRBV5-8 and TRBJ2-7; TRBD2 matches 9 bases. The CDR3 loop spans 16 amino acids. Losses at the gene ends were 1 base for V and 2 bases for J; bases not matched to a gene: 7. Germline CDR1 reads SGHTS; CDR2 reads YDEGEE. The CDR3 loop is CASSLLFPSGTYEQYF. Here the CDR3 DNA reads TGTGCCAGCAGCTTGCTCTTCCCTAGCGGGACCTACGAGCAGTACTTC.

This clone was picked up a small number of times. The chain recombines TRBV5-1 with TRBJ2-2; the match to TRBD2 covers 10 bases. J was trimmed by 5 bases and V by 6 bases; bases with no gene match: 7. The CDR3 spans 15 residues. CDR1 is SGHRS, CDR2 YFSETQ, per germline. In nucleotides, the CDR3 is TGCGCCAGCACCTGGACTAGCGGTTTGACCGGGGAGCTGTTTTTT. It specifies CASTWTSGLTGELFF. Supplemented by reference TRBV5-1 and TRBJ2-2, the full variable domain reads KAGVTQTPRYLIKTRGQQVTLSCSPISGHRSVSWYQQTPGQGLQFLFEYFSETQRNKGNFPGRFSGRQFSNSRSEMNVSTLELGDSALYLCASTWTSGLTGELFFGEGSRLTVL.

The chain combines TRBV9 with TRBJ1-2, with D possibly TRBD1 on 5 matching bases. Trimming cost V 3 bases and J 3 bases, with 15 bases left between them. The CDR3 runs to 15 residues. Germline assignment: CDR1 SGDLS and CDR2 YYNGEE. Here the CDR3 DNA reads TGTGCCAGCAGCGGGGTCGGGAGAGGGGACTATGGCTACACCTTC. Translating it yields CASSGVGRGDYGYTF.